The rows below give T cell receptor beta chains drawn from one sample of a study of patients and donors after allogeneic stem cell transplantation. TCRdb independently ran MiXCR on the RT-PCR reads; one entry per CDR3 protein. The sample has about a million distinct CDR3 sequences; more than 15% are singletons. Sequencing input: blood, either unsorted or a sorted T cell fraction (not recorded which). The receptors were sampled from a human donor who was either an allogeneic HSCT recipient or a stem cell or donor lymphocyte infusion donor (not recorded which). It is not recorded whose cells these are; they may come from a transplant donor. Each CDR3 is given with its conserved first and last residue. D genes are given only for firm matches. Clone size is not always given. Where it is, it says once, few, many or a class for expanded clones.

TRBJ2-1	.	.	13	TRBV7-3	TGTGCCAGCGGCACGTTCGCCTACAATGAGCAGTTCTTC	CASGTFAYNEQFF
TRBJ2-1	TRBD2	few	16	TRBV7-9	TGTGCCAGCAGCTCCCCAACAGCGGGATCCTACAATGAGCAGTTCTTC	CASSSPTAGSYNEQFF
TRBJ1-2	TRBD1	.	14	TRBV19	TGTGCCAGTAGTACAGAACAGGGGGCCTATGGCTACACCTTC	CASSTEQGAYGYTF
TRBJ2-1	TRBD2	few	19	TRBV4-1	TGCGCCAGCAGCCCCCTGGGAGTGGCGCTAGCGGGAACGTACAATGAGCAGTTCTTC	CASSPLGVALAGTYNEQFF
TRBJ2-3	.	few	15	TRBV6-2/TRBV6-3	TGTGCCAGCAGTTACGCGCGGGGGCGCACAGATACGCAGTATTTT	CASSYARGRTDTQYF
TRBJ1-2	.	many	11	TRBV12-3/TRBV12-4	TGTGCCAGCAGTGATCGTGGACGGCTAGACTTC	CASSDRGRLDF
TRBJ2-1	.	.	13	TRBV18	TGTGCCAGCTCACCAGATGTTGGGGATGAGCAGTTCTTC	CASSPDVGDEQFF
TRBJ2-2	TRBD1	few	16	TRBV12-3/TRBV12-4	TGTGCCAGCAGTTTGGGCAGGGGGTCGAACACCGGGGAGCTGTTTTTT	CASSLGRGSNTGELFF
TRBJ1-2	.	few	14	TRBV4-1	TGCGCCAGCAGCCAAGATCGAGGTTTCATTGGCTACACCTTC	CASSQDRGFIGYTF
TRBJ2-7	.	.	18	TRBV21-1	TGTGCCAGCAGCAAAGTAAACCCTTGCGGACATACAACCTACGAGCAGTACTTC	CASSKVNPCGHTTYEQYF
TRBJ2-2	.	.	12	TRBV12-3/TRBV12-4	TGTGCCAGCACCTTGGGGCACGGGGAGCTGTTTTTT	CASTLGHGELFF
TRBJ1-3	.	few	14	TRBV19	TGTGCCAGTAGTCCCGGTCCAACCGGAAACACCATATATTTT	CASSPGPTGNTIYF
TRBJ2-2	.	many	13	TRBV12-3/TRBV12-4	TGTGCCAGCAGTTTAGAGGCCGTCGGGGAGCTGTTTTTT	CASSLEAVGELFF
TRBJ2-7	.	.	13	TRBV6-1	TGTGCCAGCAGTGAAGCGCAATCCTACGAGCAGTACTTC	CASSEAQSYEQYF
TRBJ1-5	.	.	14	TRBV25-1	TGTGCCAGCAGTGATTTTGGGGTCGGTCAGCCCCAGCATTTT	CASSDFGVGQPQHF
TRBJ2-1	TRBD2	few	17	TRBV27	TGTGCCAGCAGTTTACGCCGAACTAGCGGGCCTCACAATGAGCAGTTCTTC	CASSLRRTSGPHNEQFF
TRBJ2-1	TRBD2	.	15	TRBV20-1	TGCAGTGCTAGGAGGGGGACTAGCGGTCTAAATGAGCAGTTCTTC	CSARRGTSGLNEQFF
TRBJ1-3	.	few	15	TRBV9	TGTGCCAGCAGCGGATCTCAGGGAGCTGGAAACACCATATATTTT	CASSGSQGAGNTIYF
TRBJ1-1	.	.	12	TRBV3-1	TGTGCCAGCAGCTCTCACCGGTCTCGGGCTTTCTTT	CASSSHRSRAFF
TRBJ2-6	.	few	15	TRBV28	TGTGCCAGCAGTCCGGGGACGGTTGGGGCCAACGTCCTGACTTTC	CASSPGTVGANVLTF
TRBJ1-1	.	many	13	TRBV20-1	TGCAGTGCTAGGCTTTTGGGGAACACTGAAGCTTTCTTT	CSARLLGNTEAFF
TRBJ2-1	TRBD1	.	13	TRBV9	TGTGCCAGCAGCGTCAGACAGGGCAATGAGCAGTTCTTC	CASSVRQGNEQFF
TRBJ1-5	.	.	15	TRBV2	TGTGCCAGCAGCGGACAACCCTCACGGGGTCAGCCCCAGCATTTT	CASSGQPSRGQPQHF
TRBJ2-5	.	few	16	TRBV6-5	TGTGCCAGCAGTTACTCGGTGGTTGAACTACAAGAGACCCAGTACTTC	CASSYSVVELQETQYF
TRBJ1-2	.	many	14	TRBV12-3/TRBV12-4	TGTGCCAGCAGTTTTGCCAGGACTAACTATGGCTACACCTTC	CASSFARTNYGYTF
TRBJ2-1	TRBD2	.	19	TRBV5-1	TGCGCCAGCAGCTTGGCCCCCGGGACTAGCGGGGGACCCTACAATGAACAGTTCTTC	CASSLAPGTSGGPYNEQFF
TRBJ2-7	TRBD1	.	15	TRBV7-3	TGTGCCAGCAGCCCGGGGACAGCCGGTTACAGCGAGCAGTACTTC	CASSPGTAGYSEQYF
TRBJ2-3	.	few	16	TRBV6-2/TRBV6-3	TGTGCCAGCAGTTATCGGCAGCTCGCGGGCACAGATACGCAGTATTTT	CASSYRQLAGTDTQYF
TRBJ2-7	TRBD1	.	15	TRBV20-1	TGCAGTGCTAGAGATCCTGGACAGGGGAAATACGAGCAGTACTTC	CSARDPGQGKYEQYF
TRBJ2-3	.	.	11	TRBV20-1	TGCAGTGTTCAGTGGTCAGATACGCAGTATTTT	CSVQWSDTQYF
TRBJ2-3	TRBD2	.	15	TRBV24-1	TGTGCCACCAGTCGAGCTAGCGGGAGCACAGATACGCAGTATTTT	CATSRASGSTDTQYF
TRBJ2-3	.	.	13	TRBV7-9	TGTGCCAGCAGCCAAAACCACGGGGATACGCAGTATTTT	CASSQNHGDTQYF
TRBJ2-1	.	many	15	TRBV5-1	TGCGCCAGCAGCTTGGTCGCAGGTCAGAACAATGAGCAGTTCTTC	CASSLVAGQNNEQFF
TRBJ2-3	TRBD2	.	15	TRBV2	TGTGCCAGCAGCGGACTAGCTGGAGAGTTAGATACGCAGTATTTT	CASSGLAGELDTQYF
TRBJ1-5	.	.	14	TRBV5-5	TGTGCCAGCGCCGAAGGGGCAGGGTATCAGCCCCAGCATTTT	CASAEGAGYQPQHF
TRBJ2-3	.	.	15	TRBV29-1	TGCAGCGTTGCACGCTTAGGGAAGGACACAGATACGCAGTATTTT	CSVARLGKDTDTQYF
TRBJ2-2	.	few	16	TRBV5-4	TGTGCCAGCAGCTCTAGGACAGCTGCGAACACCGGGGAGCTGTTTTTT	CASSSRTAANTGELFF
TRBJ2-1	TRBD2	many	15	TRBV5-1	TGCGCCAGCAGCGCCGGACTAGCGGAATACAATGAGCAGTTCTTC	CASSAGLAEYNEQFF
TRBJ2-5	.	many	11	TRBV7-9	TGTGCCAGCAGCTCCCTGGAGACCCAGTACTTC	CASSSLETQYF
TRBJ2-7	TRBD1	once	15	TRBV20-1	TGCAGTGCTAGGTACCGGGACAGGGTTTCTAACGAGCATTACTTC	CSARYRDRVSNEHYF
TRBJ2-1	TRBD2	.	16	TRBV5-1	TGCGCCAGCAGCTTGGGGCTAGCGGGAGGGCCAAAAGAGCAGTTCTTC	CASSLGLAGGPKEQFF
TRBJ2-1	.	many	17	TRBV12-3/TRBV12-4	TGTGCCAGCAGTTTTCCTAGGGGCGGTGTCGCCTACAATGAGCAGTTCTTC	CASSFPRGGVAYNEQFF
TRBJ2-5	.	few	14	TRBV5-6	TGTGCCAGCAGCCCCCGGGAATTACAAGAGACCCAGTACTTC	CASSPRELQETQYF